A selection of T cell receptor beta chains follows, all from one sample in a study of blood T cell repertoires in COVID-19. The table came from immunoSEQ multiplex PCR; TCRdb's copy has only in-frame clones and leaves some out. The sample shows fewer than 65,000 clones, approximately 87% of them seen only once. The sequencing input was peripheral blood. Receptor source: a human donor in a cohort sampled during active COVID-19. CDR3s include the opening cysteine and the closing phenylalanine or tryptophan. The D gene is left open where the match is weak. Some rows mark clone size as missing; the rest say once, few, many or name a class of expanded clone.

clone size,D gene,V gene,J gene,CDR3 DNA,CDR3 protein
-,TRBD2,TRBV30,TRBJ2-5,TGTGCCTGGAGTGTCCGGCGGGGGGTCCAAGAGACCCAGTACTTC,CAWSVRRGVQETQYF
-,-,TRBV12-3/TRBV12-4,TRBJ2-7,TGTGCCAGCAGCCCTCAGGATTACGAGCAGTACTTC,CASSPQDYEQYF
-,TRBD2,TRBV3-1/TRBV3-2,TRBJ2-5,TGTGCCAGCAGCCTCGGGGCTAGCGGGGGTGGTCGGGAGACCCAGTACTTC,CASSLGASGGGRETQYF
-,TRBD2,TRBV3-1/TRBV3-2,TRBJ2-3,TGTGCCAGCAGCCAAGGACTAGCAGCGACAGATACGCAGTATTTT,CASSQGLAATDTQYF
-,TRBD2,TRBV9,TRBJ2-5,TGTGCCAGCAGCACCGCGACTAGCGGGGTGGAGACCCAGTACTTC,CASSTATSGVETQYF
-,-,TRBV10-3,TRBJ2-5,TGTGCCATCAGTGATGGCTTGCAAGAGACCCAGTACTTC,CAISDGLQETQYF
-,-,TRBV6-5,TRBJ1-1,TGTGCCAGCAGAGGGGTGGAATCGTACCCTGAAGCTTTCTTT,CASRGVESYPEAFF
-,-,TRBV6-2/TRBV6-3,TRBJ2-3,TGTGCCAGCAGTTCCTACCTCCCATCGAACACAGATACGCAGTATTTT,CASSSYLPSNTDTQYF
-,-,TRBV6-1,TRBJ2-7,TGTGCCAGCAGTGACAGAACTAACGAGCAGTACTTC,CASSDRTNEQYF
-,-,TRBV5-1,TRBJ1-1,TGCGCCAGCAGCTTGTTGGAAGGGGGATCGGCTTTCTTT,CASSLLEGGSAFF
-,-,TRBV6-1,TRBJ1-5,TGTGCCAGCAGTGAAGCGGTCAGGGCCCGGAATCAGCCCCAGCATTTT,CASSEAVRARNQPQHF
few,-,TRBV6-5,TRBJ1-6,TGTGCCACCCTCAACCAGGGGCAACCCAATTCACCCCTCCACTTT,CATLNQGQPNSPLHF
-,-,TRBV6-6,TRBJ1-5,TGTGCCAGCAGTTACAGGGACACGAATCAGCCCCAGCATTTT,CASSYRDTNQPQHF
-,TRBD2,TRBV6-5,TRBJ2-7,TGTGCCAGCAGGGGGACTAGCGGGGGATCTTACGAGCAGTACTTC,CASRGTSGGSYEQYF
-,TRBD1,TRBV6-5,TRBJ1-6,TGTGCCAGCAGTTACTCCCCGGGACAGAGATACTCACCCCTCCACTTT,CASSYSPGQRYSPLHF
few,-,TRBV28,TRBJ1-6,TGTGCCAGCAGTTCCCCGGCATCTCAGAGGCCACCCCTCCACTTT,CASSSPASQRPPLHF
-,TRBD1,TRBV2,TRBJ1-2,TGTGCCAGCAGCCCTATCTCCGGGACAGGGTCGTATGGCTACACCTTC,CASSPISGTGSYGYTF
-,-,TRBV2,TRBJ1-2,TGTGCCAGACGAACGGGAGGAAATGGCTACACCTTC,CARRTGGNGYTF
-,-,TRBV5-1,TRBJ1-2,TGCGCCAGCAGCTTGAAGCGGGGAGGTGGCTACACCTTC,CASSLKRGGGYTF
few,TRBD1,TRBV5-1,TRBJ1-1,TGCGCCAGCCTGGCCGAGGGGGCCACTGAAGCTTTCTTT,CASLAEGATEAFF
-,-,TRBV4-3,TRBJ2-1,TGCGCCAGCAGCCAAGATGAACGCAGTTACAATGAGCAGTTCTTC,CASSQDERSYNEQFF
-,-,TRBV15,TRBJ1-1,TGTGCCACCAGCAGGGCCCTCACTGAAGCTTTCTTT,CATSRALTEAFF
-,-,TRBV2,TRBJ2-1,TGTGCCAGCAGTGAAACAACGAGGGAGTTCTTC,CASSETTREFF
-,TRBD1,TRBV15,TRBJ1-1,TGTGCCACCAGCAGAGAGGGACAGGGGGCTGTCACTGAAGCTTTCTTT,CATSREGQGAVTEAFF
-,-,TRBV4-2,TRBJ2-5,TGTGCCAGCAGCCGCCCGTCACCGACAAGACTAGTTCGAAGACCGCGAGAGACCCAGTACTTC,CASSRPSPTRLVRRPRETQYF
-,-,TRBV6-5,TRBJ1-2,TGTGCCAGCAGTTACTCGGGGGGGACGCATGGCTACACCTTC,CASSYSGGTHGYTF
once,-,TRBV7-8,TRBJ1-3,TGTGCCAGCAGCTTAGCGAGGGGGACAACCGGAAACACCATATATTTT,CASSLARGTTGNTIYF
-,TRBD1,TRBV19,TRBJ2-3,TGTGCCAGTAGTATTCCCTGGACAGGGGGAAGGGATACGCAGTATTTT,CASSIPWTGGRDTQYF
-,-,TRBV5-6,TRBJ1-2,TGTGCCAGCAGCTTGGGGGGCAGGGCTAGATATGGCTACACCTTC,CASSLGGRARYGYTF
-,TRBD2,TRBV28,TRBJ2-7,TGTGCCAGCAGGGGACTAGCGGGGGCCTACGAGCAGTACTTC,CASRGLAGAYEQYF
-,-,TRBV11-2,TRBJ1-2,TGTGCCAGCAGCCCCACAGGGTCTCAGGGCACCGTCTATGGCTACACCTTC,CASSPTGSQGTVYGYTF
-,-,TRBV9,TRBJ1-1,TGTGCCAGCAGTAAACAGGGCCAGAAAGCTTTCTTT,CASSKQGQKAFF
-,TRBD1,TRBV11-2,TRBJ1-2,TGTGCCAGCAGCTTCCGGGACAGGGGATTTGGCTACACCTTC,CASSFRDRGFGYTF
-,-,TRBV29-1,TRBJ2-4,TGCAGCGTTGACGACAGGTACAAAAACATTCAGTACTTC,CSVDDRYKNIQYF
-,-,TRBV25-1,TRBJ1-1,TGTGCCAGCAGTGAACAGGGGCGAAAGACTGAAGCTTTCTTT,CASSEQGRKTEAFF
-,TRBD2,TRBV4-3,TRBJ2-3,TGCGCCAGCAGCCCGCAACGGACTAGTGCAGATACGCAGTATTTT,CASSPQRTSADTQYF
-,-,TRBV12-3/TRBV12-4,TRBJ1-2,TGTGCCAGCAGTTACCAGGGAATCTATGGCTACACCTTC,CASSYQGIYGYTF
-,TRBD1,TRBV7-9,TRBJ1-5,TGTGCCAGCAGCTCAGGGACAGCCAATCAGCCCCAGCATTTT,CASSSGTANQPQHF
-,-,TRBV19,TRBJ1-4,TGTGCCAGTAGTATGGGCCGAACTGAAAAACTGTTTTTT,CASSMGRTEKLFF
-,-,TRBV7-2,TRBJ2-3,TGTGCCAGCAGCCGGAGGACTCCAGATACGCAGTATTTT,CASSRRTPDTQYF
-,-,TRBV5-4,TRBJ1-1,TGTGCCAGCAGCTTGGCCGGGGGAAACGGGGGCACTGAAGCTTTCTTT,CASSLAGGNGGTEAFF
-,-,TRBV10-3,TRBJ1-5,TGTGCCATCAGTCAAGCAGAGGGTAGCAGCAATCAGCCCCAGCATTTT,CAISQAEGSSNQPQHF
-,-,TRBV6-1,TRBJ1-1,TGTGCCAGCAGTGAATACAGGGTCGGCGCTTTCTTT,CASSEYRVGAFF
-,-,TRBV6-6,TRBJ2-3,TGTGCCAGCTTAAGGAGCAGGGCGTCAGATACGCAGTATTTT,CASLRSRASDTQYF
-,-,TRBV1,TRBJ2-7,TGCACCAGCAGCCGTCCCGGCAGGGATCTTTCTCCTGCTCGACTAGCGGGGCCCTCCTACGAGCAGTACTTC,CTSSRPGRDLSPARLAGPSYEQYF
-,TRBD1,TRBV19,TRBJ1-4,TGTGCCAGTAGTGTCTTGACAGGGGGCGCTTTTACCCTCGATTTT,CASSVLTGGAFTLDF
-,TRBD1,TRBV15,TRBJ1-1,TGTGCCACCAGCAGAGAGACAGGGACTGAAGCTTTCTTT,CATSRETGTEAFF
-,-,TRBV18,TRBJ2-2,TGTGCCAGCTCCCGCTGGGGGGACTCGAACACCGGGGAGCTGTTTTTT,CASSRWGDSNTGELFF
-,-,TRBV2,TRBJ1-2,TGTGCCAGCAGACCCTGGGGCCGGGGCTACACCTTC,CASRPWGRGYTF
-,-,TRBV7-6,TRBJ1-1,TGTGCCAGCAGCAGTGCGGGCAGAGCAGCAATCTTT,CASSSAGRAAIF
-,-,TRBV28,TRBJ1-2,TGTGCCAGCAGGGCCTATGGCTACACCTTC,CASRAYGYTF
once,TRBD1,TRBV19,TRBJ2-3,TGTGCCAGTAGTACCGGACAGGGTGTAGATACGCAGTATTTT,CASSTGQGVDTQYF
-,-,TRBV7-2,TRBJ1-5,TGTGCCAGCAGCTTAGTTGTTAGCGTACCCAATCAGCCCCAGCATTTT,CASSLVVSVPNQPQHF
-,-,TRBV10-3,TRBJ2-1,TGTGCCATCAGTGAGAGGGACTTCTACAATGAGCAGTTCTTC,CAISERDFYNEQFF
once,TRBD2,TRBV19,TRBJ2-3,TGTGCCAGTCTAGACTGGCGGGGGAGCACAGATACGCAGTATTTT,CASLDWRGSTDTQYF